This T cell receptor (beta chain) was retrieved from a study of blood T cells in healthy people across ages (dated by TCRdb to the mid-2010s). In the study overall: In model experiments, template switching captured roughly one uniquely barcoded TCR beta cDNA molecule for every two T cells. To avoid experimental bias, donors of different ages were distributed randomly across sequencing lanes. Age-related changes in TCR beta repertoire diversity were measured in the study by deep sequencing normalized with unique cDNA molecular identifiers. The donors were divided into four age groups: young (average roughly 15 years), middle-aged (about 40), aged (around 67) and long-lived (more than 75). Using the same blood draw, the study looked at two additional independent replicas of 1 million unique cDNA reads for two donors, one aged 18 to 30 and the other aged 80 or older. What the authors observed across the whole study: Bulk unsorted PBMC profiling prevented conclusive comparison of naive and antigen-experienced compartments. Because the CMV infection status of the donors was unknown, age-related changes in expanded clonotypes may potentially have been confounded. There was a strong correlation between observed TCR beta diversity and the percentage of naive T cells measured by flow cytometry. As age increased, observed TCR beta diversity per million T cells dropped in a roughly linear way, and a significant reduction was already evident by age 40. Compared with the aged group, the long-lived group had more naive CD4+ T cells, fewer expanded clones and increased TCR diversity, suggesting age selection. Estimates of total diversity from one million sequenced T cells were regarded as lower bounds and underestimates.

On this clonotype itself: Its antigen remains unidentified. Per-nucleotide qualities are absent, and no much larger clonotype sits a single base away.

Between the V and J ends, shortened by 2 bases and 1 base respectively, the junction contains 17 bases. The CDR3 runs 17 amino acids, cysteine and phenylalanine included. The read is trimmed to its CDR3 DNA, 51 bases read in frame from base 1. The germline V gene supplies CDR1 MGHRA and CDR2 YSYEKL. Systemically healthy Caucasian individuals from Russia, around 38 in total and aged roughly 6 to 95 years, were included as donors. Each donor gave ten milliliters of peripheral blood, collected into EDTA-treated Vacutainer tubes. Ficoll-Paque density-gradient centrifugation was used to isolate PBMCs, with at least 6.5 million per sample. Total RNA was extracted from PBMCs with Trizol reagent, with at least 6 micrograms obtained per sample. The percentages of naive CD45RAhigh/CD27high T cells were determined by flow cytometry on a PBMC aliquot from every donor. The library was obtained by 5' RACE. TCRdb names Illumina HiSeq 2500 as the instrument used. A second roughly 6 to 12 cycle PCR used a sample-barcoded 5' primer and a J-beta primer mix. A template-switch 5' adaptor carrying 12 random nucleotides introduced a unique molecular identifier onto each TCR beta cDNA molecule. Each sample yielded at least 3 million CDR3-containing paired-end reads. All of the RNA was converted into first-strand cDNA using the Mint cDNA synthesis kit, with a TRBC-specific oligonucleotide serving as the primer. All cDNA was treated with uracil-DNA glycosylase and then went through a first 18-cycle PCR with the universal primers M1SS and BC2_uni_R. The study's processing was this. For normalization, 1 million high-quality reads, each with a distinct molecular identifier, were randomly selected from each sample. Reads sharing molecular identifiers were discarded rather than binned into consensus sequences. CDR3 identification, clonotype clustering and error correction used MiTCR with a Q25 quality threshold and the strictest error-elimination algorithm. A nonparametric unseen species model with Euler transformation was used to estimate a lower bound on total TCR beta diversity. TCRdb reran the public reads through fastp at Q25 and MiXCR, keeping productive beta chains. Here each entry gathers all rows of one CDR3 protein and keeps the most common genes and DNA. The V and J calls were determined by TCRdb, not by the authors. Recorded for this sample are about a million distinct CDR3 sequences; approximately 50% of them occurred a single time. Of the sample, about a fifth is held by the ten largest clones.

The sequenced sample was blood. This receptor chain uses TRBV4-1 and TRBJ2-5, with a tentative D gene TRBD1 over 5 matching bases. This sequence was found in a woman aged 55-69 years in good health. The nucleotides read TGCGCCAGCAGCCAACCTACAGGCTCCCGTTCCCAAGAGACCCAGTACTTC. This codes for CASSQPTGSRSQETQYF.